The source of this T cell receptor beta chain is a study of T cell repertoires in ileal Crohn's disease. The time point here: neoterminal ileum biopsy at postoperative endoscopy, about 6 months after surgery. V shed 3 bases and J shed 7 bases, with 9 bases lying between them. The CDR3 contains 12 residues. From germline, CDR1 is MNHNY and CDR2 SVGAGI (reference sequence). Findings and limits, study-wide: Within the first postoperative year, endoscopy came at median approximately 6.7 months. Active smokers at surgery had more clonal expansions than non-smokers.

Only in-frame clones appear in the TCRdb table, and some are missing; sequencing was by immunoSEQ multiplex PCR. Seen here are 15,000 to 20,000 clones, approximately 77% observed once, and the top ten hold roughly 4.1%. There are a few counts of this clone. Its cognate antigen is unknown. Sequencing was performed on ileal tissue. The receptor comes from an adult with Crohn's disease. This chain uses TRBV6-6 with TRBJ1-2; possibly TRBD1 for D (5 bases). CDR3 protein: CASSYWGGGYTF. Here the CDR3 DNA reads TGTGCCAGCAGTTATTGGGGCGGTGGCTACACCTTC.